The rows below give T cell receptor beta chains drawn from one sample of a study of technical replicates of blood from several donors. Some clones are missing from TCRdb's copy, which holds only in-frame ones; the method was immunoSEQ multiplex PCR. The sample carries approximately 69,000 clones, approximately 88% recorded once. The sample consisted of PBMCs. The receptors stem from a human donor in good health. Some clones in this sample may be carry-over from other donors' samples. Each CDR3 is given with its conserved first and last residue. D genes are given only for firm matches. Clone size is shown for a subset of rows, as once, few, many or a class of expanded clone.

d_call: .
j_call: TRBJ1-3
v_call: TRBV4-2
clone_size: few
cdr3_aa: CASSQVTSSGNTIYF
cdr3_nt: TGTGCCAGCAGCCAGGTGACTAGCTCTGGAAACACCATATATTTT

d_call: .
j_call: TRBJ1-1
v_call: TRBV27
clone_size: .
cdr3_aa: CASTRRGGTEAFF
cdr3_nt: TGTGCCAGCACCCGGCGGGGGGGCACTGAAGCTTTCTTT

d_call: .
j_call: TRBJ2-3
v_call: TRBV18
clone_size: once
cdr3_aa: CASSPPVLDTQYF
cdr3_nt: TGTGCCAGCTCACCCCCCGTCCTGGATACGCAGTATTTT

d_call: TRBD1
j_call: TRBJ1-4
v_call: TRBV12-5
clone_size: .
cdr3_aa: CASGLGQGAIEKLFF
cdr3_nt: TGTGCTAGTGGTTTAGGACAGGGGGCAATTGAAAAACTGTTTTTT

d_call: .
j_call: TRBJ2-2
v_call: TRBV19
clone_size: .
cdr3_aa: CASRDNRNGELFF
cdr3_nt: TGTGCCAGCCGGGACAATCGTAACGGGGAGCTGTTTTTT

d_call: .
j_call: TRBJ1-1
v_call: TRBV5-1
clone_size: once
cdr3_aa: CASSFETGTNAFF
cdr3_nt: TGCGCCAGCAGCTTTGAAACCGGGACAAACGCTTTCTTT

d_call: .
j_call: TRBJ1-2
v_call: TRBV6-1
clone_size: .
cdr3_aa: CASSANSQGLGGYTF
cdr3_nt: TGTGCCAGCAGTGCTAATTCTCAGGGGCTAGGTGGCTACACCTTC

d_call: .
j_call: TRBJ1-3
v_call: TRBV18
clone_size: once
cdr3_aa: CASSPAGHSGNTIYF
cdr3_nt: TGTGCCAGCTCACCAGCCGGACACTCTGGAAACACCATATATTTT

d_call: .
j_call: TRBJ1-4
v_call: TRBV19
clone_size: .
cdr3_aa: CASSMYSNNEKLFF
cdr3_nt: TGTGCCAGTAGTATGTACAGCAATAATGAAAAACTGTTTTTT

d_call: .
j_call: TRBJ1-1
v_call: TRBV6-1
clone_size: .
cdr3_aa: CASSGQGEAFF
cdr3_nt: TGTGCCAGCAGTGGTCAGGGTGAAGCTTTCTTT

d_call: TRBD1
j_call: TRBJ2-5
v_call: TRBV6-5
clone_size: .
cdr3_aa: CASNGQGVVSEQYF
cdr3_nt: TGTGCCAGCAACGGACAGGGGGTCGTTAGTGAGCAGTACTTC

d_call: .
j_call: TRBJ1-1
v_call: TRBV27
clone_size: few
cdr3_aa: CASSLSGATEAFF
cdr3_nt: TGTGCCAGCAGTTTATCAGGGGCCACTGAAGCTTTCTTT

d_call: .
j_call: TRBJ2-6
v_call: TRBV5-1
clone_size: .
cdr3_aa: CASSLQGTGANVLTF
cdr3_nt: TGCGCCAGCAGTCTCCAGGGGACTGGGGCCAACGTCCTGACTTTC

d_call: TRBD2
j_call: TRBJ2-2
v_call: TRBV11-3
clone_size: .
cdr3_aa: CASSPGTSGRAPNTGELFF
cdr3_nt: TGTGCCAGCAGCCCAGGGACTAGCGGGAGGGCCCCGAACACCGGGGAGCTGTTTTTT

d_call: .
j_call: TRBJ1-5
v_call: TRBV6-1
clone_size: .
cdr3_aa: CASSVFGAAAVWPQHF
cdr3_nt: TGTGCCAGCAGTGTTTTTGGGGCCGCTGCGGTGTGGCCCCAGCATTTT